The rows below give T cell receptor beta chains drawn from one sample of a study of cytomegalovirus exposure and HLA in healthy donors. Method: immunoSEQ multiplex PCR; TCRdb's copy keeps in-frame clones and lacks some. This sample has 93,000 or so clones, with 60% to 80% found just once. Material for sequencing was PBMCs. These TCRs come from a man between 45 and 60 years old in good health and CMV-seropositive. The CDR3 runs from the conserved cysteine through the conserved F or W. Each record gives: V gene, J gene, CDR3 protein.

v_gene: TRBV2
j_gene: TRBJ2-1
CDR3aa: CASSNRDRGLDEQFF

v_gene: TRBV5-4
j_gene: TRBJ2-4
CDR3aa: CASSPGDLAKNIQYF

v_gene: TRBV30
j_gene: TRBJ2-2
CDR3aa: CAWGRAGTRTGELFF

v_gene: TRBV5-4
j_gene: TRBJ2-3
CDR3aa: CASSLPGGRRENTQYF

v_gene: TRBV19
j_gene: TRBJ2-3
CDR3aa: CASSIPSEADTQYF

v_gene: TRBV5-6
j_gene: TRBJ2-7
CDR3aa: CASSFAAGGYSYEQYF

v_gene: TRBV2
j_gene: TRBJ2-7
CDR3aa: CASNGQGVGEQYF

v_gene: TRBV6-5
j_gene: TRBJ2-1
CDR3aa: CASSYPLGATSNEQFF

v_gene: TRBV9
j_gene: TRBJ2-1
CDR3aa: CASSVADGTSGIGPYNEQFF

v_gene: TRBV5-1
j_gene: TRBJ1-1
CDR3aa: CASSLAGGEAFF

v_gene: TRBV6-1
j_gene: TRBJ2-7
CDR3aa: CASTLTGVGYEQYF

v_gene: TRBV10-3
j_gene: TRBJ2-1
CDR3aa: CAISEGGGRSNNEQFF

v_gene: TRBV9
j_gene: TRBJ2-7
CDR3aa: CASSLRDSGSSNEQYF

v_gene: TRBV30
j_gene: TRBJ2-7
CDR3aa: CAWSVLSLSYEQYF

v_gene: TRBV28
j_gene: TRBJ1-2
CDR3aa: CASSLWEPSNYGYTF

v_gene: TRBV28
j_gene: TRBJ1-4
CDR3aa: CASSSDNGREKLFF

v_gene: TRBV5-4
j_gene: TRBJ2-1
CDR3aa: CASSFSNNEQFF